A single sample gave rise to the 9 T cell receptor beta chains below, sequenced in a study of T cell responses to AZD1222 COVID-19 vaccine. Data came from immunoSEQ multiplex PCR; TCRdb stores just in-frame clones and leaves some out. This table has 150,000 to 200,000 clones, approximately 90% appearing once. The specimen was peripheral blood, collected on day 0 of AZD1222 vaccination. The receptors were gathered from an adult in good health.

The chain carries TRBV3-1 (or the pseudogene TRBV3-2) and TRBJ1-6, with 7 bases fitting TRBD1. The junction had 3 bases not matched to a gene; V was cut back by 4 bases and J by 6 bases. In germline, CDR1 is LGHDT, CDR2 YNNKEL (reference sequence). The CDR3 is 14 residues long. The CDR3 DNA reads TGTGCCAGCAGCCCGGGACAGCGTAATTCACCCCTCCACTTT. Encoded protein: CASSPGQRNSPLHF.

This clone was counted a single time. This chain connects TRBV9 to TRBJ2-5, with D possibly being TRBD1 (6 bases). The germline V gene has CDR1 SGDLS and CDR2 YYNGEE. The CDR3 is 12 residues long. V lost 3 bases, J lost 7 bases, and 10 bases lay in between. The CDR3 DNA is TGTGCCAGCAGCGATCAGGGGACGACCCAGTACTTC. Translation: CASSDQGTTQYF.

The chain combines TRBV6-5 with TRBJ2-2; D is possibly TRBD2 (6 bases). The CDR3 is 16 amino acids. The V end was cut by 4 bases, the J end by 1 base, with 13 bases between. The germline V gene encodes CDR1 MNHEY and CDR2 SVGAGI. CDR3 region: CASSFDGLLNTGELFF. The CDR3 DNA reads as TGTGCCAGCAGTTTTGACGGACTATTGAACACCGGGGAGCTGTTTTTT.

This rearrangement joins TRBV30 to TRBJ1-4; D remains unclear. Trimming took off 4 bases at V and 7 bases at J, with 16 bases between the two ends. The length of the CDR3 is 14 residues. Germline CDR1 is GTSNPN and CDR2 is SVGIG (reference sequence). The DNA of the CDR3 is TGTGCCTGGAACCCAGGAGTAAGAGGTGAAAAACTGTTTTTT. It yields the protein CAWNPGVRGEKLFF.

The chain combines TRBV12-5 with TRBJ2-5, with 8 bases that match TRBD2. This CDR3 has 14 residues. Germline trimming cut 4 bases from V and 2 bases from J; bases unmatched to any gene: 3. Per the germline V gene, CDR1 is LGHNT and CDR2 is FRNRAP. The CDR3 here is CASGSGTRQETQYF. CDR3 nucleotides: TGTGCTAGTGGTTCCGGGACTAGACAAGAGACCCAGTACTTC.

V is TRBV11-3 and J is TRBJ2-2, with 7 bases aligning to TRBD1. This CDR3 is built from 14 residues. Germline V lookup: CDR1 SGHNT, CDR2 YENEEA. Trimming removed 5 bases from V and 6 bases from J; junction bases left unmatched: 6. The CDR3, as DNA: TGTGCCAGCAGCGGAGGACAGGTCGCCGGGGAGCTGTTTTTT. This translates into CASSGGQVAGELFF.

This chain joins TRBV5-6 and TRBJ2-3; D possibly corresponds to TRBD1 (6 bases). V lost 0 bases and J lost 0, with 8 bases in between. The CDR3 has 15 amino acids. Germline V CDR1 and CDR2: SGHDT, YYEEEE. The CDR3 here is CASSLGQGSTDTQYF. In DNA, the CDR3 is TGTGCCAGCAGCTTGGGGCAGGGGAGCACAGATACGCAGTATTTT.

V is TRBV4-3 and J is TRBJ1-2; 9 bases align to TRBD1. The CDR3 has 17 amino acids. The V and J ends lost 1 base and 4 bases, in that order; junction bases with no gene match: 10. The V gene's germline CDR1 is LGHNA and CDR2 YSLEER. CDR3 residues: CASSQVFRQGGSYGYTF. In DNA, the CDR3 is TGCGCCAGCAGCCAAGTATTCAGACAGGGGGGGTCCTATGGCTACACCTTC.

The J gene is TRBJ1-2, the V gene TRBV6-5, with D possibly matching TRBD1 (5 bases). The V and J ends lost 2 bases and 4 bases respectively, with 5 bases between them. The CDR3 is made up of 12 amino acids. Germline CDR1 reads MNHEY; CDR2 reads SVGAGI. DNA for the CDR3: TGTGCCAGCAGTTACGGGACCTATGGCTACACCTTC. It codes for CASSYGTYGYTF.